This T cell receptor beta chain was captured in a study of regulatory T cells in long-lasting Graves disease. Time point specified: newly diagnosed GD, antithyroid drugs for less than 3 months. The TCR library was made from RNA that had been extracted from PBMCs in TRIzol. The TCR beta library used iRepertoire HTBI primers with Arm-PCR amplification of CDR3. TCRdb reprocessed the multiplex PCR reads with MiXCR, giving one entry per CDR3 protein. The repertoire consists of a few hundred thousand distinct CDR3 sequences, with around an eighth occurring once and the leading ten covering under 10%. There are many counts of this clonotype. Its antigen is currently unknown. Study-wide results and limits: The study found lower TCR diversity in persistent Graves' patients than in newly diagnosed ones. Between persistent patients, roughly 2,600 public clonotypes were shared, exceeding the approximately 900 shared between new patients.

CDR1 LNHDA and CDR2 SQIVND come from the germline V gene (reference sequence). Trimming shortened V by 9 bases and J by 2 bases, and 19 bases separated the two germline ends. The CDR3 is 15 residues long. These same records also appear under a second study, on T cells in Graves' hyperthyroidism and ophthalmopathy.

The clonotype comes from a man aged 25 to 40 with Graves disease. Sequences were derived from peripheral blood mononuclear cells (PBMCs), sampled at new diagnosis, from a patient treated with antithyroid drugs. J is TRBJ2-5 and V is TRBV19; perhaps TRBD1 as D (5 bases). The CDR3 DNA sequence: TGTGCCAGCTCACCGAGGCAAGGGGCGCAAGAGACCCAGTACTTC. It yields the protein CASSPRQGAQETQYF.